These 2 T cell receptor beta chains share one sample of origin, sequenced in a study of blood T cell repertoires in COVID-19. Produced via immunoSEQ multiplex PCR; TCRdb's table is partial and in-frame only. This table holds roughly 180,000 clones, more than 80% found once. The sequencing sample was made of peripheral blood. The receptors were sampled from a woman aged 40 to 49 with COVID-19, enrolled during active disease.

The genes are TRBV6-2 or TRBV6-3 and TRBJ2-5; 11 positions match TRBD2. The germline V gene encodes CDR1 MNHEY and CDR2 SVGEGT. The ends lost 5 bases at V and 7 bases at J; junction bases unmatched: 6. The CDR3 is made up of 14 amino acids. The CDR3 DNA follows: TGTGCCAGCAGTACTAGCGGGAGAATAGGGACCCAGTACTTC. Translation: CASSTSGRIGTQYF.

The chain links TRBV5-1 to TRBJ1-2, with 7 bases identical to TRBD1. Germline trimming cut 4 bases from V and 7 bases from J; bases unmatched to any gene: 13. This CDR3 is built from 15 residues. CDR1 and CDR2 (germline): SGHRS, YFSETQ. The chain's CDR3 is CASSPTATGNSGYTF. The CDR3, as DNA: TGCGCCAGCAGCCCAACCGCGACAGGGAATTCTGGCTACACCTTC.